The 23 T cell receptor beta chains in this list originate from one sample, sequenced in a study of OX40 agonist ivuxolimab in advanced cancers. TCRdb keeps only in-frame clones here, not all; method: immunoSEQ multiplex PCR. The sample holds about 19,000 clones; 79% are singletons and the top ten take about a third. The sample in question was CD4+ or CD8+ T cells sorted from blood, obtained in a trial of the OX40 agonist ivuxolimab. The source of these receptors is an adult with an advanced solid tumor such as melanoma, head and neck, liver or kidney cancer.

This chain connects TRBV19 to TRBJ2-1, with D maybe TRBD1 (6 bases). In germline, CDR1 is LNHDA, CDR2 SQIVND (reference sequence). This CDR3 contains 15 residues. V dropped 5 bases and J dropped 5 bases, with 16 bases sitting between them. CDR3 coding DNA: TGTGCCAGTAGTCCCACAGGGAACTGGAACAATGAGCAGTTCTTC. It specifies CASSPTGNWNNEQFF.

The count of this clone is one. CDR3 sequence (DNA): TGTGCCAGTAGTATAGAATCCAGGGCTAGCAATCAGCCCCAGCATTTT. Its translation is CASSIESRASNQPQHF. V gene TRBV19 combines with J gene TRBJ1-5; weak D call: TRBD1 (5 bases). The CDR3 extends over 16 amino acids. The V gene's germline CDR1 is LNHDA and CDR2 SQIVND (reference sequence). V was shortened by 0 bases and J by 0 bases, with 9 bases between the two germline ends.

The chain recombines TRBV19 with TRBJ2-7; the D is unclear. The germline gives CDR1 LNHDA, CDR2 SQIVND (reference sequence). This CDR3 contains 15 residues. V was trimmed by 0 bases and J by 6 bases, leaving 15 bases between them. CDR3 protein: CASSIDVSTLREQYF. The CDR3 region has the DNA TGTGCCAGTAGTATAGATGTAAGTACCCTCCGCGAGCAGTACTTC.

This sequence joins TRBV7-9 and TRBJ2-7, with 10 bases lining up with TRBD1. The CDR3 is 15 residues long. The V and J ends lost 4 bases and 3 bases, in that order; junction bases with no gene match: 6. The germline V gene has CDR1 SEHNR and CDR2 FQNEAQ (reference sequence). CDR3 residues: CASSSMTGGFYEQYF. DNA of the CDR3: TGTGCCAGCAGCTCCATGACAGGGGGCTTCTACGAGCAGTACTTC.

The V and J genes are TRBV7-3 and TRBJ2-1, with 7 bases matching TRBD1. This CDR3 contains 15 residues. J was trimmed by 8 bases and V by 0 bases; bases with no gene match: 7. Germline CDR1 is SGHTA and CDR2 is FQGTGA. Here the CDR3 DNA reads TGTGCCAGCAGCTTAACAGGGGGCACCATCGATGAGCAGTTCTTC. Translation: CASSLTGGTIDEQFF.

The rearrangement links TRBV27 to TRBJ2-7, with unresolved D. V lost 2 bases, J lost 2 bases, and 10 bases lay in between. The CDR3 covers 14 residues. Germline CDR1 and CDR2: MNHEY and SMNVEV (reference sequence). The CDR3: CASSLIGPTYEQYF. CDR3 in DNA: TGTGCCAGCAGTTTAATAGGACCTACCTACGAGCAGTACTTC.

This chain connects TRBV7-2 to TRBJ2-1; maybe TRBD1 (5 bases). Trimming removed 4 bases at V and 0 bases at J, with 10 bases between. Germline-derived CDR1 and CDR2 are SGHTA and FQGNSA. This CDR3 spans 15 amino acids. The CDR3 DNA follows: TGTGCCAGCAGCTCTACAGGATTCTCCTACAATGAGCAGTTCTTC. Translating gives CASSSTGFSYNEQFF.

This clone was counted once. The chain is built from TRBV28 and TRBJ2-7; tentative D call: TRBD1 (5 bases). The CDR3 totals 13 residues. CDR1 and CDR2 (germline): MDHEN, SYDVKM. V was cut by 8 bases and J by 4 bases, with 15 bases left in between. The CDR3 here is CASSPGFAYEQYF. The CDR3 region has the DNA TGTGCCAGCTCCCCAGGGTTTGCTTACGAGCAGTACTTC.

This chain joins TRBV30 and TRBJ2-1, with D possibly being TRBD1 (6 bases). Germline-derived CDR1 and CDR2 are GTSNPN and SVGIG (reference sequence). Trimming removed 5 bases at V and 7 bases at J, with 15 bases between. CDR3 length equals 13 residues. CDR3 DNA: TGTGCCTGGCGAAGGGGACACATGAATGAGCAGTTCTTC. It yields the protein CAWRRGHMNEQFF.

The V and J genes are TRBV4-1 and TRBJ2-7; TRBD1 or TRBD2 may be the D gene (6 bases each). This CDR3 has 13 amino acids. The germline V gene has CDR1 MGHRA and CDR2 YSYEKL. V lost 4 bases to trimming and J lost 6 bases, with 13 bases between them. The CDR3 nucleotides read TGCGCCAGCAGCCGTCCGGAGGGGGGCGAGCAGTACTTC. Translating it yields CASSRPEGGEQYF.

This rearrangement joins TRBV5-1 to TRBJ2-7; TRBD2 agrees at 9 bases. The CDR3 has 14 amino acids. Unmatched junction bases numbered 10, after V lost 7 bases and J lost 5 bases. Germline V CDR1 and CDR2: SGHRS, YFSETQ. Here the CDR3 DNA reads TGCGCCAGCTCCTGGCGGGGGGGCTACCACGAGCAGTACTTC. Its translation is CASSWRGGYHEQYF. The variable domain in full, completed from reference TRBV5-1 and TRBJ2-7, reads KAGVTQTPRYLIKTRGQQVTLSCSPISGHRSVSWYQQTPGQGLQFLFEYFSETQRNKGNFPGRFSGRQFSNSRSEMNVSTLELGDSALYLCASSWRGGYHEQYFGPGTRLTVT.

The chain joins TRBV21-1 to TRBJ2-1. TRBV21-1 is classified as a pseudogene. This CDR3 has 15 amino acids. CDR3 region: CASSKDSHTYNEQFF. Here the CDR3 DNA reads TGTGCCAGCAGCAAAGATTCCCACACTTACAATGAGCAGTTCTTC.

The V call is TRBV28, the J call TRBJ2-2; TRBD1 agrees at 10 bases. From germline, CDR1 is MDHEN and CDR2 SYDVKM. Germline trimming cut 1 base from V and 1 base from J; bases unmatched to any gene: 9. The CDR3 consists of 19 residues. CDR3 sequence: CASSLFGTGESRNTGELFF. CDR3 bases: TGTGCCAGCAGTTTATTCGGGACAGGGGAGTCGAGGAACACCGGGGAGCTGTTTTTT.

V usage is TRBV29-1 and J usage is TRBJ2-5; TRBD2 is a possible D gene (7 bases). The DNA matches TRBJ2-7 better at its end, which makes the J call doubtful. The CDR3 consists of 13 residues. Per germline, CDR1 SQVTM and CDR2 ANQGSEA. CDR3 coding DNA: TGCAGCCCCGGGACACGGGGAGGGTACGAGCAGTACTTC. Translating gives CSPGTRGGYEQYF.

This chain links TRBV9 with TRBJ1-1, with 7 bases lining up with TRBD1. The CDR3 spans 15 residues. Germline V gene data show CDR1 as SGDLS and CDR2 as YYNGEE. Trimming took 7 bases from V and 2 from J; bases not matched to a gene: 11. The CDR3 DNA reads TGTGCCAGCGGACCCTTCAGGGGGAGAAACACTGAAGCTTTCTTT. Amino acid sequence: CASGPFRGRNTEAFF. Using reference TRBV9 and TRBJ1-1 for the parts outside the CDR3, the full variable domain is DSGVTQTPKHLITATGQRVTLRCSPRSGDLSVYWYQQSLDQGLQFLIQYYNGEERAKGNILERFSAQQFPDLHSELNLSSLELGDSALYFCASGPFRGRNTEAFFGQGTRLTVV.

The sample holds a few counts of this clone. The gene calls are TRBV7-3 and TRBJ2-1, with D possibly being TRBD1 (5 bases). Germline assignment: CDR1 SGHTA and CDR2 FQGTGA. This CDR3 has 13 amino acids. Trimming cost V 5 bases and J 7 bases, with 12 bases left between them. In DNA form, the CDR3 reads TGTGCCAGCAGCGTAGCAGGGTTAAATGAGCAGTTCTTC. It is translated as CASSVAGLNEQFF.

This chain joins TRBV7-6 and TRBJ1-1; the D gene is possibly TRBD1 (5 bases). This CDR3 has 14 residues. Germline V gives CDR1 SGHVS, CDR2 FNYEAQ. V was trimmed by 3 bases and J by 1 base, leaving 9 bases between them. In DNA form, the CDR3 reads TGTGCCAGCAGCTTCGGGGGGGGGAACACTGAAGCTTTCTTT. This translates into CASSFGGGNTEAFF.

The gene calls are TRBV28 and TRBJ2-7, with TRBD2 as a possible D gene (6 bases). Looked up from germline, CDR1 is MDHEN and CDR2 is SYDVKM. This CDR3 contains 15 residues. The V and J ends lost 5 bases and 0 bases respectively, with 14 bases between them. CDR3: CASSPPGVSSYEQYF. The CDR3 nucleotides read TGTGCCAGCAGTCCCCCGGGGGTGAGCTCCTACGAGCAGTACTTC.

The chain employs TRBV27 and TRBJ1-5; D is unresolved. This CDR3 region has 15 residues. CDR1 is MNHEY, CDR2 SMNVEV, per germline (reference sequence). V lost 0 bases and J 9 bases, leaving 15 bases between the germline ends. DNA of the CDR3: TGTGCCAGCAGTTTATCGGCGGGAGAGATTTGGCCCCAGCATTTT. Its translation: CASSLSAGEIWPQHF.

The CDR3: CASSLGGNRNEQFF. The CDR3 DNA is TGTGCCAGCAGCTTAGGAGGGAACAGGAATGAGCAGTTCTTC. The chain is built from TRBV11-3 and TRBJ2-1, with D tentatively TRBD1 or TRBD2 (5 bases each). The germline gives CDR1 SGHNT, CDR2 YENEEA. V lost 1 base to trimming and J lost 7 bases, with 11 bases between them. This CDR3 is 14 amino acids long.

V gene TRBV4-1 combines with J gene TRBJ1-4; no definite D call. V dropped 6 bases and J dropped 4 bases, with 12 bases sitting between them. Germline CDR1 is MGHRA and CDR2 is YSYEKL. The CDR3 is 14 residues long. For the CDR3, the DNA is TGCGCCAGCAGAATCGGTGTGGGTAATGAAAAACTGTTTTTT. Amino acids: CASRIGVGNEKLFF.

This clone occurred once. The V gene is TRBV15, the J gene TRBJ1-2, with 8 bases matching TRBD1. The germline CDR1 and CDR2 sequences are LNHNV and YYDKDF (reference sequence). V gave up 6 bases and J gave up 8 bases; unmatched junction bases: 2. This CDR3 region has 11 residues. CDR3 sequence: CATRWDRGYTF. The DNA for the CDR3 is TGTGCCACCAGATGGGACAGGGGCTACACCTTC.

The chain employs TRBV4-1 and TRBJ1-6; no firm D call. Trimming cost V 6 bases and J 5 bases, with 5 bases left between them. CDR3 length: 12 amino acids. Germline CDR1 and CDR2: MGHRA and YSYEKL. CDR3 loop: CASRLNNSPLHF. Written as DNA, the CDR3 is TGCGCCAGCAGACTCAATAATTCACCCCTCCACTTT.